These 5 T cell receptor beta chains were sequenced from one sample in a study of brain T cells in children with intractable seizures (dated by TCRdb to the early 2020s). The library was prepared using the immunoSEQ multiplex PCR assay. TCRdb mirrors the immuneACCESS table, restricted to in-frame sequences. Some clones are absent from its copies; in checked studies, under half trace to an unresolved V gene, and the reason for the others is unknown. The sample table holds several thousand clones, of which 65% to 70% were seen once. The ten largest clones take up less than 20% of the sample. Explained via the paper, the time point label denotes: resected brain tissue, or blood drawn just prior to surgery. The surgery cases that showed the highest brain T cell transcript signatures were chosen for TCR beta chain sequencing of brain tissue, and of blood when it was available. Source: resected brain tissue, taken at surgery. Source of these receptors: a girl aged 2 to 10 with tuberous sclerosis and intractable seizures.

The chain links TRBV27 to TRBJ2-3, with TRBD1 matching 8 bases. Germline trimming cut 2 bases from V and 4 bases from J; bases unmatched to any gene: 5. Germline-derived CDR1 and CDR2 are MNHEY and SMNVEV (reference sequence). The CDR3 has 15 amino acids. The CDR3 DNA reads TGTGCCAGCAGTTTAGGCAGGGGGCGACCAGATACGCAGTATTTT. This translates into CASSLGRGRPDTQYF.

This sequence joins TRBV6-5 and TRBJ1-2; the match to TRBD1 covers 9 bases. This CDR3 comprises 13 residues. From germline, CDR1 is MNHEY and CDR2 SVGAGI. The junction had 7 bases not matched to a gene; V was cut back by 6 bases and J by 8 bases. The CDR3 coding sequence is TGTGCCAGCAGCCCGACAGGGGGTCGGGGCTACACCTTC. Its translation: CASSPTGGRGYTF.

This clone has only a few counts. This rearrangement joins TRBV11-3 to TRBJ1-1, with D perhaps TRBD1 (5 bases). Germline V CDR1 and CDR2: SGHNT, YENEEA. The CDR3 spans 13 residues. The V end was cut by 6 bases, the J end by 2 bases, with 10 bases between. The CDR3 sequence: CASSSGTNTEAFF. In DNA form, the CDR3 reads TGTGCCAGCAGTTCAGGGACCAACACTGAAGCTTTCTTT. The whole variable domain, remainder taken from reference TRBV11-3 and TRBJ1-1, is EAGVVQSPRYKIIEKKQPVAFWCNPISGHNTLYWYLQNLGQGPELLIRYENEEAVDDSQLPKDRFSAERLKGVDSTLKIQPAELGDSAVYLCASSSGTNTEAFFGQGTRLTVV.

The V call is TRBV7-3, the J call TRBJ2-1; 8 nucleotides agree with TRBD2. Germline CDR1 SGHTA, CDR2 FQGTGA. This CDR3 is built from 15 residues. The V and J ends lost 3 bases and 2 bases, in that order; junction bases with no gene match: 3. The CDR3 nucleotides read TGTGCCAGCAGCTTTAGCGGGGCAACCTACAATGAGCAGTTCTTC. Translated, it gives CASSFSGATYNEQFF.

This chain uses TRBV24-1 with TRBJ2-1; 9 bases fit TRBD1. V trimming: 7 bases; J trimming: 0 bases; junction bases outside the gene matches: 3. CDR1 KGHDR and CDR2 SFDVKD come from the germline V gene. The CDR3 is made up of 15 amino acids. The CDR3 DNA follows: TGTGCCACCAGCGCGACAGGGGGCTCCTACAATGAGCAGTTCTTC. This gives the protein CATSATGGSYNEQFF.